Presented here are 7 T cell receptor beta chains from one specimen sequenced in a study of shared clonotypes between healthy human individuals. Here immunoSEQ multiplex PCR was the method, and the copy in TCRdb shows in-frame clones only, minus some. Of some 2,500,000 clones in the sample, 85% to 95% are singletons; the top ten hold around 0.35%. Material for sequencing was naive CD4+ T cells from PBMCs. Noted subset: CD45RA+ positively selected. The receptors here all came from a man between 18 and 35 years old in good health. Some clones in this sample may be carry-over from other donors' samples.

The gene calls are TRBV5-6 and TRBJ2-7, with D possibly TRBD2 on 5 matching bases. V dropped 2 bases and J dropped 4 bases, with 19 bases sitting between them. CDR1 and CDR2 (germline): SGHDT, YYEEEE. The CDR3 totals 16 residues. CDR3 DNA sequence: TGTGCCAGCAGCTTTGGTCTCGGGGTCGAGGGATACGAGCAGTACTTC. Protein: CASSFGLGVEGYEQYF.

This chain joins TRBV14 and TRBJ2-7; D is unresolved. Trimming cost V 0 bases and J 3 bases, with 9 bases left between them. The CDR3 covers 14 residues. Germline V gene lookup returns CDR1 SGHDN and CDR2 FVKESK. The CDR3 DNA is TGTGCCAGCAGCCAAGATGGGCCGGACTACGAGCAGTACTTC. This sequence encodes CASSQDGPDYEQYF.

This chain links TRBV27 with TRBJ1-1, with a weak D call TRBD1 (6 bases). Trimming left V 2 bases short and J 4 bases short, with 20 bases between. CDR3 length equals 17 residues. The V gene's germline CDR1 is MNHEY and CDR2 SMNVEV (reference sequence). CDR3 amino acids: CASSLRRQASSFTEAFF. The CDR3 coding sequence is TGTGCCAGCAGTTTAAGGAGACAGGCCTCGTCGTTCACTGAAGCTTTCTTT.

In the case of this clone: The same CDR3 can be traced to other DNA sequences in this sample. The V and J genes are TRBV2 and TRBJ1-1; D gene uncertain. The germline CDR1 and CDR2 sequences are SNHLY and FYNNEI. Trimming cost V 4 bases and J 1 base, with 10 bases left between them. The CDR3 consists of 14 residues. Written as DNA, the CDR3 is TGTGCCAGCAGTGGGGATAGATGGAACACTGAAGCTTTCTTT. Residues: CASSGDRWNTEAFF.

The J gene is TRBJ2-7, the V gene TRBV18; weak D call: TRBD1 (6 bases). CDR3 size: 15 residues. Germline V CDR1 and CDR2: KGHSH, LQKENI. V shed 4 bases and J shed 4 bases, with 17 bases lying between them. CDR3 amino acids: CASSRTRQDRYEQYF. CDR3 nucleotide sequence: TGTGCCAGCTCACGAACCCGACAGGATAGGTACGAGCAGTACTTC. The full variable domain, rest sourced from reference TRBV18 and TRBJ2-7, is NAGVMQNPRHLVRRRGQEARLRCSPMKGHSHVYWYRQLPEEGLKFMVYLQKENIIDESGMPKERFSAEFPKEGPSILRIQQVVRGDSAAYFCASSRTRQDRYEQYFGPGTRLTVT.

This sequence joins TRBV9 and TRBJ2-1; 11 positions match TRBD2. CDR1 and CDR2 (germline): SGDLS, YYNGEE. The V gene end was trimmed by 0 bases and the J gene end by 3 bases; junction bases not matched to a gene: 5. This CDR3 region has 17 residues. In DNA form, the CDR3 reads TGTGCCAGCAGCGTAGATTCCGGGACTAGCGGCTACAATGAGCAGTTCTTC. Protein sequence: CASSVDSGTSGYNEQFF.

The sample holds one count of this clone. Within the sample, other DNA sequences also encode this same CDR3. J is TRBJ1-2 and V is TRBV5-1, with D uncertain. Germline V CDR1 and CDR2: SGHRS, YFSETQ. The CDR3 covers 13 residues. Trimming cost V 1 base and J 0 bases, with 4 bases left between them. CDR3 loop: CASSLRPNYGYTF. DNA of the CDR3: TGCGCCAGCAGCTTGCGGCCTAACTATGGCTACACCTTC.